The following is a T cell receptor beta chain sequence with its context. Its antigen is not identified. TCRdb re-analysed the 5' RACE reads in MiXCR, keeping a single row per CDR3 protein. Of about 530,000 distinct CDR3 sequences listed, about 20% were seen once; the top ten hold 0.4% to 0.6%. The data belong to a study of identical twins. General study findings and limits: Compared with unrelated sharing, twin-shared out-of-frame alpha sequences had more low-probability sequences.

Healthy Caucasians provided all donations. Trimming removed 4 bases from V and 6 bases from J, with 8 bases in between. The V gene's germline CDR1 is SEHNR and CDR2 FQNEAQ (reference sequence). This CDR3 contains 12 residues. Another study also made use of these data, one on yellow fever vaccine responses in identical twins. That report notes: Twins' vaccine T cell responses reportedly seemed partly convergent and partly personalized.

The receptor was isolated from a young woman in good health. The genes are TRBV7-9 and TRBJ2-3, with no clear D. The sequenced material came from CD4+ T cells sorted from blood. The CDR3, as DNA: TGTGCCAGCAGCTCTACGTGGGATACGCAGTATTTT. Translated, it gives CASSSTWDTQYF.